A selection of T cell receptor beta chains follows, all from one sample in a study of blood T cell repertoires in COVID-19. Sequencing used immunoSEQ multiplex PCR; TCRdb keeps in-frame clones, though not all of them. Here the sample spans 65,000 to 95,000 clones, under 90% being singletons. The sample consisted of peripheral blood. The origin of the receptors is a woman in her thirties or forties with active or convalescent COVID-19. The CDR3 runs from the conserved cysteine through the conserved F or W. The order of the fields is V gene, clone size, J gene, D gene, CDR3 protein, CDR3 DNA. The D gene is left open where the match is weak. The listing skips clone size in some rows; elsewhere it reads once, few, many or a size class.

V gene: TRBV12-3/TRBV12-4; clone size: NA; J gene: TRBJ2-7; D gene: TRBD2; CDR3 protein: CASFSSGGNEQYF; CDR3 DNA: TGTGCCAGCTTCTCTAGCGGGGGGAACGAGCAGTACTTC
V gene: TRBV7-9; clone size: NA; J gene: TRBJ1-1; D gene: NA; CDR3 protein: CASSFDGRTEAFF; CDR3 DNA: TGTGCCAGCAGCTTCGACGGGAGGACTGAAGCTTTCTTT
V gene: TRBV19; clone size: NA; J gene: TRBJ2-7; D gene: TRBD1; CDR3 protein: CASRQFGTGTHEQYF; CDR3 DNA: TGTGCCAGTAGACAGTTCGGGACAGGGACCCACGAGCAGTACTTC
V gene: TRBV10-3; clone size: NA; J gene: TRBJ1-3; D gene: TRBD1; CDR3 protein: CAIKGQDSGNTIYF; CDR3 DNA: TGTGCCATAAAGGGACAGGATTCTGGAAACACCATATATTTT
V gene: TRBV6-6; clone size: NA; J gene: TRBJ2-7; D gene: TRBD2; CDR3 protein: CASSPLRGRTSSNYEQYF; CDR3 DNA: TGTGCCAGCAGTCCACTACGGGGGAGGACTAGCTCTAACTACGAGCAGTACTTC
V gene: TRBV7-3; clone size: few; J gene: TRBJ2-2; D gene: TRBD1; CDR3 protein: CASSGQGRTGELFF; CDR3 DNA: TGTGCCAGCTCCGGACAGGGTAGAACCGGGGAGCTGTTTTTT
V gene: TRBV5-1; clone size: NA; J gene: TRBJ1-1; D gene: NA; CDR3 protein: CASSLMTNTEAFF; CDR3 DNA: TGCGCCAGCAGCTTAATGACAAACACTGAAGCTTTCTTT
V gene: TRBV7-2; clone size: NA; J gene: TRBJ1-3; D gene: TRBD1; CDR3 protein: CASSFSGTGAGNTIYF; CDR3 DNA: TGTGCCAGCAGCTTCTCCGGGACAGGGGCTGGAAACACCATATATTTT
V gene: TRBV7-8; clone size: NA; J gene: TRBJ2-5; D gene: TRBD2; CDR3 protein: CASSSRLAGGLETQYF; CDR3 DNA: TGTGCCAGCAGCTCTCGACTAGCGGGGGGTTTAGAGACCCAGTACTTC
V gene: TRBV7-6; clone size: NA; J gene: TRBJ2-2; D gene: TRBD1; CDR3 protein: CASSFGDRGNTGELFF; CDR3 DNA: TGTGCCAGCAGCTTCGGGGACAGGGGTAACACCGGGGAGCTGTTTTTT
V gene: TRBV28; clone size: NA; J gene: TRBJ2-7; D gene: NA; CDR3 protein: CATEDRYYEQYF; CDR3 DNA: TGTGCCACCGAGGATAGGTACTACGAGCAGTACTTC
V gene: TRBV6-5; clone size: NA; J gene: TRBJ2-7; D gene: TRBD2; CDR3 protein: CASSYSEAGAPYEQYF; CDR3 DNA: TGTGCCAGCAGTTACTCGGAAGCGGGAGCCCCCTACGAGCAGTACTTC
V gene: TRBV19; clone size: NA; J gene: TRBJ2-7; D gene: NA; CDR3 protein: CASSLGAVSSYEQYF; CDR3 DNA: TGTGCCAGTAGCCTCGGAGCGGTAAGCTCCTACGAGCAGTACTTC
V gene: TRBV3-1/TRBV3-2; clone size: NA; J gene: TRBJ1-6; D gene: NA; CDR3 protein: CASSLRINSPLHF; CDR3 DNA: TGTGCCAGCAGCCTCAGGATTAATTCACCCCTCCACTTT
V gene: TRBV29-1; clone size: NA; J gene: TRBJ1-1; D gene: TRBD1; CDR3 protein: CSAEDSGQGFLDTEAFF; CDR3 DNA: TGCAGCGCTGAGGATTCGGGACAGGGCTTTTTGGACACTGAAGCTTTCTTT
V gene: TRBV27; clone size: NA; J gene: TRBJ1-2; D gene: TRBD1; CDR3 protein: CASRQGFETGYTF; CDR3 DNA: TGTGCCAGTCGACAGGGATTTGAAACGGGCTACACCTTC
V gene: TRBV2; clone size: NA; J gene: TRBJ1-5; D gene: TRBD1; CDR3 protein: CASSEGGWGQYQPQHF; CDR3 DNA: TGTGCCAGCAGTGAAGGGGGGTGGGGACAGTATCAGCCCCAGCATTTT
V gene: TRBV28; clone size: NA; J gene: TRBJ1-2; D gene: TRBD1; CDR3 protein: CASSAGGANYGYTF; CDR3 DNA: TGTGCCAGCAGTGCAGGGGGAGCTAACTATGGCTACACCTTC
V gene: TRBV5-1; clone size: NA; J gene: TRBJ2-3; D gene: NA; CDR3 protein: CASSLDSSTDTQYF; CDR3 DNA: TGCGCCAGCAGCCTGGACAGTAGCACAGATACGCAGTATTTT
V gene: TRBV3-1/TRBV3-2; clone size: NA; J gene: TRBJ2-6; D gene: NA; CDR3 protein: CASRHDRLAANVLTF; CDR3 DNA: TGTGCCAGCAGACATGACAGGCTCGCAGCGAACGTCCTGACTTTC